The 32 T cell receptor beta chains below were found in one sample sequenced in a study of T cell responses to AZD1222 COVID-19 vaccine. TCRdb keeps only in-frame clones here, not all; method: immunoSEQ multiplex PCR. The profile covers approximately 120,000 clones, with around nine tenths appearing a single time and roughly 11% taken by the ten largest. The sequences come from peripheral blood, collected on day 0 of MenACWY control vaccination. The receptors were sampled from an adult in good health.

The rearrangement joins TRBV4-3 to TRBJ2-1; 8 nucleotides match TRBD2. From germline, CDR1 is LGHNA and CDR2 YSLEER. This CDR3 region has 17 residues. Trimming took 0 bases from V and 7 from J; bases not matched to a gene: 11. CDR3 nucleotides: TGCGCCAGCAGCCAAGATTTGCCCAGCGGGAGAAGGAATGAGCAGTTCTTC. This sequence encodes CASSQDLPSGRRNEQFF.

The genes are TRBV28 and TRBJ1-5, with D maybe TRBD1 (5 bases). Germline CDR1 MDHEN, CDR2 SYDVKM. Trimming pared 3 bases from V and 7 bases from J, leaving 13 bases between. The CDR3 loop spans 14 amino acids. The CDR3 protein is CASSFGSGGQPQHF. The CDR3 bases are TGTGCCAGCAGTTTTGGATCGGGGGGGCAGCCCCAGCATTTT.

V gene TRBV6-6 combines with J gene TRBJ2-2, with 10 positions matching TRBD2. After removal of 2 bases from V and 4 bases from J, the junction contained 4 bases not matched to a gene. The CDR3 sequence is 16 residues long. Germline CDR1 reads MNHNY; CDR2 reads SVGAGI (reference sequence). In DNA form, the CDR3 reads TGTGCCAGCAGTTACCGTACTAGCGGGACCACCGGGGAGCTGTTTTTT. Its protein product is CASSYRTSGTTGELFF.

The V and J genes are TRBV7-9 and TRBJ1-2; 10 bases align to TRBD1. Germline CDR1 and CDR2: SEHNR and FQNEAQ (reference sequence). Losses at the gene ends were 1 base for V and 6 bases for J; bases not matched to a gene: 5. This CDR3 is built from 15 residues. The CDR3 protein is CASSLDVGTGDGYTF. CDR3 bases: TGTGCCAGCAGCTTAGACGTCGGGACAGGGGATGGCTACACCTTC.

The CDR3 region has the DNA TGTGCCAGCAGCCCCGATGGACAGAGCTATAATTCACCCCTCCACTTT. The encoded protein is CASSPDGQSYNSPLHF. The chain couples TRBV3-1 (or the pseudogene TRBV3-2) to TRBJ1-6; perhaps TRBD1 as D (6 bases). Germline CDR1 reads LGHDT; CDR2 reads YNNKEL (reference sequence). V dropped 4 bases and J dropped 3 bases, with 13 bases sitting between them. The CDR3 sequence is 16 residues long.

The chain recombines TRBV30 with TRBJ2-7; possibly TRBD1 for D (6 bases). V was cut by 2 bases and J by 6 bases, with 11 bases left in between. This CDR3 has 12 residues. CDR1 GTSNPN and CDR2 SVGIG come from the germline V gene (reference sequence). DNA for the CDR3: TGTGCCTGGAGTCCGATGGACAGCGAGCAGTACTTC. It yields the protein CAWSPMDSEQYF.

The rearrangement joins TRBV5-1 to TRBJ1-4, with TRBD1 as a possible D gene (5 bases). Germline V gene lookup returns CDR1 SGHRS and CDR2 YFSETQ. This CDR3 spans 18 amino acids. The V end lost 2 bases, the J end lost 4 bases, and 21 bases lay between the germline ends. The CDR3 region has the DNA TGCGCCAGCAGCTTAGTCGAGAGAAGAGCAGGGTATAATGAAAAACTGTTTTTT. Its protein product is CASSLVERRAGYNEKLFF.

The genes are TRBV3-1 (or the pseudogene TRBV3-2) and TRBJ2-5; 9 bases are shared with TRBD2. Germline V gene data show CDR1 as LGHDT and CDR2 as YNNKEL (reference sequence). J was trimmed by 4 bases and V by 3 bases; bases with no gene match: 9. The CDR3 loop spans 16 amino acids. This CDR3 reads CASSQGLAGAGETQYF. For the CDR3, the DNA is TGTGCCAGCAGCCAGGGTTTAGCGGGGGCCGGAGAGACCCAGTACTTC.

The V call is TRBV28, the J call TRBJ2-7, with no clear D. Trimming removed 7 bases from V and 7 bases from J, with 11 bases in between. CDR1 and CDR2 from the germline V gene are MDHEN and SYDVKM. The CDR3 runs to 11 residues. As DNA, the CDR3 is TGTGCCAGCACCTTACCCCAGGAGCAGTACTTC. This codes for CASTLPQEQYF.

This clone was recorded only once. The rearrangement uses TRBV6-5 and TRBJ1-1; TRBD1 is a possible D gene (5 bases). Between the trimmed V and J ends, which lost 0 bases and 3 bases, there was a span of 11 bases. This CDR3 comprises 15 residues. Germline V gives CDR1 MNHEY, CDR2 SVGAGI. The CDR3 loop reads CASSYSIRVDTEAFF. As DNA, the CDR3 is TGTGCCAGCAGTTACTCGATCAGGGTGGACACTGAAGCTTTCTTT.

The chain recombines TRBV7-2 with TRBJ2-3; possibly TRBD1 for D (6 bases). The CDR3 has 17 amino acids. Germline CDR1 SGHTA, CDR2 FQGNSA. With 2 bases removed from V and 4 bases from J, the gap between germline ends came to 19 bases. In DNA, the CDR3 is TGTGCCAGCAGCTTAAACCTGGCAGGGGCGCTGGCAGATACGCAGTATTTT. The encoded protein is CASSLNLAGALADTQYF.

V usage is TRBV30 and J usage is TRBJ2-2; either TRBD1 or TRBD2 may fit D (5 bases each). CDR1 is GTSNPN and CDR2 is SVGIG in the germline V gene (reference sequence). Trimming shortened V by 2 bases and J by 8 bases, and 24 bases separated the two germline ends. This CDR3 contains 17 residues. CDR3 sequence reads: CAWSRPVGTAFMGELFF. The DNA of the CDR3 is TGTGCCTGGAGTCGACCCGTCGGGACGGCCTTCATGGGGGAGCTGTTTTTT.

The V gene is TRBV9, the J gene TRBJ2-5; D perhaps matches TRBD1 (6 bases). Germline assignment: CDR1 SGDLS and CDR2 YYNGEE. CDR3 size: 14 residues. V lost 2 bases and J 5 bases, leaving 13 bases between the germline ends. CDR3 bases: TGTGCCAGCAGCGTCACGGCAGGGGTGGAGACCCAGTACTTC. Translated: CASSVTAGVETQYF.

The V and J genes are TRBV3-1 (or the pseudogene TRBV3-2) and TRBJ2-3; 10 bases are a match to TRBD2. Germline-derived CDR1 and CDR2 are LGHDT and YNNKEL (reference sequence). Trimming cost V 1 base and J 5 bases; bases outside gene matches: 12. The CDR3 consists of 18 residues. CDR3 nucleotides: TGTGCCAGCAGCCAAGGCCCGGCTAGCGGGAGAAATGGAGATACGCAGTATTTT. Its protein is CASSQGPASGRNGDTQYF.

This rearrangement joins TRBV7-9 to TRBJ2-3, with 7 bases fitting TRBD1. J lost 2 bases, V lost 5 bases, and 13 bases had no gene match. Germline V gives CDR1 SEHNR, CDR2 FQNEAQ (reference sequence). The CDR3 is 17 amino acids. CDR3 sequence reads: CASSIVKGAYSTDTQYF. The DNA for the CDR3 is TGTGCCAGCAGCATCGTTAAGGGGGCCTACTCCACAGATACGCAGTATTTT. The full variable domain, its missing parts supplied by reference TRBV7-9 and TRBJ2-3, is DTGVSQNPRHKITKRGQNVTFRCDPISEHNRLYWYRQTLGQGPEFLTYFQNEAQLEKSRLLSDRFSAERPKGSFSTLEIQRTEQGDSAMYLCASSIVKGAYSTDTQYFGPGTRLTVL.

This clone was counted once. The CDR3 nucleotides are TGTGCCAGCAGTTACTCGCCAGATAACACCGGGGAGCTGTTTTTT. Translated: CASSYSPDNTGELFF. This chain joins TRBV6-5 and TRBJ2-2; no firm D call. The CDR3 extends over 15 amino acids. Per germline, CDR1 MNHEY and CDR2 SVGAGI. The V and J ends lost 0 bases and 2 bases respectively, with 7 bases between them.

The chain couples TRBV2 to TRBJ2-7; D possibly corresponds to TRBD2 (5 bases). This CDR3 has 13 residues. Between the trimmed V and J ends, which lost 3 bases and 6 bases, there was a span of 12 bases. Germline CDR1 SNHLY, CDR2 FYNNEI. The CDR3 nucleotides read TGTGCCAGCAGTGAGCAAGGCGGGCTCGAGCAGTACTTC. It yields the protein CASSEQGGLEQYF.

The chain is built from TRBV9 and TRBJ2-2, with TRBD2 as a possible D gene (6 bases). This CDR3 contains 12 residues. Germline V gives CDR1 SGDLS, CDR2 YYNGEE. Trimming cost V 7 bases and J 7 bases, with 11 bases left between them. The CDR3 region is CASSSVSGELFF. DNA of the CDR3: TGTGCCAGCTCTAGCGTGAGCGGGGAGCTGTTTTTT.

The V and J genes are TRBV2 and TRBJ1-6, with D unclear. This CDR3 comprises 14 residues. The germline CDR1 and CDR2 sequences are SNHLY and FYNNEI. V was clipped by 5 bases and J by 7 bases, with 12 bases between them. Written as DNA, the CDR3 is TGTGCCAGCAGTTTACAGTTTGTCAATTCACCCCTCCACTTT. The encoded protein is CASSLQFVNSPLHF.

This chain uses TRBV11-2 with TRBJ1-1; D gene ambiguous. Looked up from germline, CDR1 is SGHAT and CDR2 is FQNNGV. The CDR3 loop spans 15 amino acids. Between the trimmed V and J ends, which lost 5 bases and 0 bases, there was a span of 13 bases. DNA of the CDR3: TGTGCCAGCAGCCCCTCGTTGGGTTTGAACACTGAAGCTTTCTTT. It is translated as CASSPSLGLNTEAFF.

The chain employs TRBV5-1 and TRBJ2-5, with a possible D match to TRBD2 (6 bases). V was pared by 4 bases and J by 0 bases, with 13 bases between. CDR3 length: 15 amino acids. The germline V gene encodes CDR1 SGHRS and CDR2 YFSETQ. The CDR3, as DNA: TGCGCCAGCAGCCTGGGGACTTTGAACCAAGAGACCCAGTACTTC. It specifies CASSLGTLNQETQYF.

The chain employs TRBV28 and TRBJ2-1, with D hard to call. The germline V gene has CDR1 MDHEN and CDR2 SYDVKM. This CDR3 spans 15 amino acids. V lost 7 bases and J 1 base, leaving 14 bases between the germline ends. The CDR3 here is CASNLGHLSYNEQFF. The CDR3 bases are TGTGCCAGCAACCTCGGGCACCTTTCCTACAATGAGCAGTTCTTC.

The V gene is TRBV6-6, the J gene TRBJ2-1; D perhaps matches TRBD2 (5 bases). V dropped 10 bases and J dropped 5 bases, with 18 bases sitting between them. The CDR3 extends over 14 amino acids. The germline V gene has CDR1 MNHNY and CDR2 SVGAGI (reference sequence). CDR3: CATLASSGNNEQFF. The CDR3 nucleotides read TGTGCCACCCTAGCTTCCTCCGGAAACAATGAGCAGTTCTTC.

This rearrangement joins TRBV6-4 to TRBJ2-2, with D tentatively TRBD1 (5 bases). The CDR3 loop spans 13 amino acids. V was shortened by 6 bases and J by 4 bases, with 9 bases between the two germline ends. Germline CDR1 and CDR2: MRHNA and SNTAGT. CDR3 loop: CASSTGPTGELFF. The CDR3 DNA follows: TGTGCCAGCAGCACAGGTCCCACCGGGGAGCTGTTTTTT.

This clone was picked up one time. CDR3 sequence reads: CASSSNLNTQYF. In DNA form, the CDR3 reads TGTGCCAGCAGTTCCAATCTAAATACGCAGTATTTT. This chain joins TRBV28 and TRBJ2-3, with D uncertain. The CDR3 length is 12 residues. V was shortened by 4 bases and J by 7 bases, with 9 bases between the two germline ends. CDR1 and CDR2 from the germline V gene are MDHEN and SYDVKM.

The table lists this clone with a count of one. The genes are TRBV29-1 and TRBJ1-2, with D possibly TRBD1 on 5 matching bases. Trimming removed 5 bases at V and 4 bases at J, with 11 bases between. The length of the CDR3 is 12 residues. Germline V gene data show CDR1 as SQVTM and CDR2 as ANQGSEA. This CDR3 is CSVRGHSYGYTF. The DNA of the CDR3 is TGCAGCGTTCGAGGACACTCCTATGGCTACACCTTC.

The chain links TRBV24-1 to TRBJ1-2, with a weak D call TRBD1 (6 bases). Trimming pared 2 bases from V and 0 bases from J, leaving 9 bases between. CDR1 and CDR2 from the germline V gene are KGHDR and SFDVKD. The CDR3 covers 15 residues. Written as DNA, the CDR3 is TGTGCCACCAGTGATTCAGGGGTGACTAACTATGGCTACACCTTC. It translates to CATSDSGVTNYGYTF.

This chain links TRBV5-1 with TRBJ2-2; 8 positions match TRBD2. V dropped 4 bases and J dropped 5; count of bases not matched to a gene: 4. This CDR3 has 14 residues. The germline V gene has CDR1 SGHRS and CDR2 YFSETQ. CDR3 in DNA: TGCGCCAGCAGCGTCCCTAGCGGGACCGGGGAGCTGTTTTTT. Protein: CASSVPSGTGELFF.

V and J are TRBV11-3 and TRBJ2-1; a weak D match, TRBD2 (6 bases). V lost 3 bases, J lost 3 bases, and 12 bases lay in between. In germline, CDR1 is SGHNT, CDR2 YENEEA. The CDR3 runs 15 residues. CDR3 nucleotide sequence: TGTGCCAGCAGCTTGGTTAGCGGCCTCTACAATGAGCAGTTCTTC. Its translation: CASSLVSGLYNEQFF.

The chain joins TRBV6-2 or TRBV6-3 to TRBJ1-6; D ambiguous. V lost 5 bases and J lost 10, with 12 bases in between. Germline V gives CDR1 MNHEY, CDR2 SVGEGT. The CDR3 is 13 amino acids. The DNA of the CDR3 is TGTGCCAGCAGTGGGAGGGATCCCTCACCCCTCCACTTT. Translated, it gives CASSGRDPSPLHF.

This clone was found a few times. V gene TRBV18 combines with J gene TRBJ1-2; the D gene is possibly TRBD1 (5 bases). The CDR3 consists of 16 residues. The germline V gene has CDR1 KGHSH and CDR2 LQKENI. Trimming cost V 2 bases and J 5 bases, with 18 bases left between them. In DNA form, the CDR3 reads TGTGCCAGCTCACCAAGGGACTTGGGGCCTCTTTATGGCTACACCTTC. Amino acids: CASSPRDLGPLYGYTF.

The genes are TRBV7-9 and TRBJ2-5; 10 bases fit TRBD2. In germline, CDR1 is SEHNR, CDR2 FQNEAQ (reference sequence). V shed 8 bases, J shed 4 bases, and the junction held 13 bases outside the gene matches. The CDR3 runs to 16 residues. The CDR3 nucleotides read TGTGCCAGCCACGGCGGGCCTAGCGGGAGTACAGAGACCCAGTACTTC. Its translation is CASHGGPSGSTETQYF.